The 31 T cell receptor beta chains given below trace back to one sample, sequenced in a study of blood T cell repertoires in COVID-19. Libraries were prepared by immunoSEQ multiplex PCR; TCRdb keeps only in-frame clonotypes and omits some of them. The sample records some 100,000 clones, approximately 80% being singletons. Sequenced input: peripheral blood. The receptor set was obtained from a human donor in a cohort sampled during active COVID-19.

This sequence joins TRBV6-5 and TRBJ1-2; TRBD1 matches 8 bases. This CDR3 comprises 14 residues. J was trimmed by 1 base and V by 6 bases; bases with no gene match: 4. Germline CDR1 is MNHEY and CDR2 is SVGAGI. The CDR3, as DNA: TGTGCCAGCAGCCGCGGACAGGGTAACTATGGCTACACCTTC. Residues: CASSRGQGNYGYTF.

The DNA of the CDR3 is TGTGCCAGCAGTTTCACATCGACCGGGGAGCTGTTTTTT. It translates to CASSFTSTGELFF. This chain uses TRBV28 with TRBJ2-2; no clear D gene. Germline assignment: CDR1 MDHEN and CDR2 SYDVKM. The CDR3 is made up of 13 amino acids. V shed 3 bases and J shed 5 bases, with 7 bases lying between them. The full variable domain, its missing parts supplied by reference TRBV28 and TRBJ2-2, is DVKVTQSSRYLVKRTGEKVFLECVQDMDHENMFWYRQDPGLGLRLIYFSYDVKMKEKGDIPEGYSVSREKKERFSLILESASTNQTSMYLCASSFTSTGELFFGEGSRLTVL.

This clone has more than one count but fewer than ten. This chain connects TRBV7-3 to TRBJ1-1; possibly TRBD1 for D (5 bases). Trimming cost V 0 bases and J 5 bases, with 13 bases left between them. Looked up from germline, CDR1 is SGHTA and CDR2 is FQGTGA. This CDR3 region has 15 residues. The CDR3 loop reads CASSLTRGMETEAFF. For the CDR3, the DNA is TGTGCCAGCAGCTTAACAAGGGGTATGGAAACTGAAGCTTTCTTT.

The chain joins TRBV7-2 to TRBJ1-1; 10 bases fit TRBD1. CDR1 SGHTA and CDR2 FQGNSA come from the germline V gene. The ends lost 3 bases at V and 4 bases at J; junction bases unmatched: 5. This CDR3 is 15 amino acids long. This CDR3 reads CASSLRQGAGTEAFF. The DNA of the CDR3 is TGTGCCAGCAGCTTGCGACAGGGGGCGGGCACTGAAGCTTTCTTT.

V usage is TRBV7-9 and J usage is TRBJ2-7; 8 bases align to TRBD1. The CDR3 runs 14 residues. J was trimmed by 3 bases and V by 5 bases; bases with no gene match: 6. Germline V gives CDR1 SEHNR, CDR2 FQNEAQ (reference sequence). The CDR3 DNA reads as TGTGCCAGCAGCCTCCGGGACAGGATCTACGAGCAGTACTTC. It specifies CASSLRDRIYEQYF.

V usage is TRBV25-1 and J usage is TRBJ2-1; 8 bases agree with TRBD1. The CDR3 length is 17 residues. CDR1 and CDR2 from the germline V gene are MGHDK and SYGVNS. The V and J ends lost 3 bases and 4 bases, in that order; junction bases with no gene match: 11. The CDR3 protein is CASSDFPRQGLYNEQFF. In DNA, the CDR3 is TGTGCCAGCAGTGACTTCCCGAGACAGGGGCTATACAATGAGCAGTTCTTC. Looking up the rest from reference TRBV25-1 and TRBJ2-1 gives the full variable domain: EADIYQTPRYLVIGTGKKITLECSQTMGHDKMYWYQQDPGMELHLIHYSYGVNSTEKGDLSSESTVSRIRTEHFPLTLESARPSHTSQYLCASSDFPRQGLYNEQFFGPGTRLTVL.

The chain joins TRBV6-5 to TRBJ1-1; D is perhaps TRBD1 (6 bases). This CDR3 has 13 amino acids. V was trimmed by 6 bases and J by 6 bases, leaving 14 bases between them. Germline-derived CDR1 and CDR2 are MNHEY and SVGAGI. The CDR3 here is CASSSQGTPEAFF. The DNA of the CDR3 is TGTGCCAGCAGCTCGCAGGGGACACCTGAAGCTTTCTTT.

The chain couples TRBV27 to TRBJ2-7, with D possibly matching TRBD1 (5 bases). V was trimmed by 5 bases and J by 0 bases, leaving 11 bases between them. This CDR3 region has 14 residues. Looked up from germline, CDR1 is MNHEY and CDR2 is SMNVEV (reference sequence). CDR3 nucleotides: TGTGCCAGCAGTCTAGGGGTCTACTCCTACGAGCAGTACTTC. Its protein is CASSLGVYSYEQYF.

V and J are TRBV7-3 and TRBJ2-7; 8 bases align to TRBD1. This CDR3 is 11 amino acids long. The V and J ends lost 9 bases and 2 bases, in that order; junction bases with no gene match: 0. Germline V CDR1 and CDR2: SGHTA, FQGTGA. Here the CDR3 DNA reads TGTGCCAGGGACAGGGCCTACGAGCAGTACTTC. Its protein product is CARDRAYEQYF.

This clone has only a few counts. The sample contains more than one DNA sequence encoding this CDR3. The chain combines TRBV6-2 or TRBV6-3 with TRBJ2-1; 11 bases fit TRBD2. V was clipped by 0 bases and J by 2 bases; unmatched bases: 3. CDR1 and CDR2 (germline): MNHEY, SVGEGT. This CDR3 spans 17 amino acids. The CDR3 loop is CASSYSGTSGAYNEQFF. The CDR3 DNA follows: TGTGCCAGCAGTTACTCCGGGACTAGCGGCGCCTACAATGAGCAGTTCTTC.

This rearrangement joins TRBV7-3 to TRBJ2-1, with TRBD1 as a possible D gene (5 bases). Trimming shortened V by 5 bases and J by 2 bases, and 10 bases separated the two germline ends. The CDR3 is made up of 14 amino acids. Germline V gives CDR1 SGHTA, CDR2 FQGTGA. The CDR3 nucleotides read TGTGCCAGCAGCCTTTCAGGGACCTACAATGAGCAGTTCTTC. It translates to CASSLSGTYNEQFF.

The J gene is TRBJ1-6, the V gene TRBV21-1; the table's D call, TRBD1, was not checked against the DNA. TRBV21-1 is recorded as a pseudogene. The CDR3 spans 18 residues. The CDR3 loop is CASSTSPKTGPFNSPLHF. CDR3 nucleotide sequence: TGTGCCAGCAGCACCTCCCCCAAGACAGGCCCATTTAATTCACCCCTCCACTTT.

This chain uses TRBV9 with TRBJ2-7, with 7 bases lining up with TRBD1. V dropped 4 bases and J dropped 2; count of bases not matched to a gene: 9. Germline assignment: CDR1 SGDLS and CDR2 YYNGEE. This CDR3 region has 15 residues. CDR3 region: CASSPSGQATYEQYF. The CDR3 region has the DNA TGTGCCAGCAGCCCATCTGGACAGGCTACCTACGAGCAGTACTTC.

A few counts support this clone. The chain has TRBV5-1 and TRBJ2-7, with no clear D. Germline CDR1 is SGHRS and CDR2 is YFSETQ. The V end lost 4 bases, the J end lost 0 bases, and 8 bases lay between the germline ends. This CDR3 is built from 13 residues. CDR3 bases: TGCGCCAGCAGCCCAGGCAGCTCCTACGAGCAGTACTTC. Translated: CASSPGSSYEQYF.

The chain links TRBV19 to TRBJ1-1; 7 nucleotides line up with TRBD1. Trimming took 5 bases from V and 1 from J; bases not matched to a gene: 7. The CDR3 is made up of 15 amino acids. Germline loops: CDR1 LNHDA, CDR2 SQIVND (reference sequence). This chain's CDR3 is CASSYRGGGNTEAFF. DNA of the CDR3: TGTGCCAGTAGTTACAGGGGCGGAGGGAACACTGAAGCTTTCTTT. Based on the CDR3 plus reference TRBV19 and TRBJ1-1, the full variable domain is DGGITQSPKYLFRKEGQNVTLSCEQNLNHDAMYWYRQDPGQGLRLIYYSQIVNDFQKGDIAEGYSVSREKKESFPLTVTSAQKNPTAFYLCASSYRGGGNTEAFFGQGTRLTVV.

The rearrangement links TRBV7-2 to TRBJ2-5, with TRBD2 matching over 10 bases. The V and J ends lost 5 bases and 2 bases, in that order; junction bases with no gene match: 5. From germline, CDR1 is SGHTA and CDR2 FQGNSA. The CDR3 has 15 amino acids. In DNA, the CDR3 is TGTGCCAGCAGCCGTAGCGGGGGGCCGCAAGAGACCCAGTACTTC. This gives the protein CASSRSGGPQETQYF.

This clone has a handful of counts. The rearrangement links TRBV6-2 or TRBV6-3 to TRBJ2-7; no clear D gene. Germline-derived CDR1 and CDR2 are MNHEY and SVGEGT. The CDR3 runs to 11 residues. Trimming cost V 4 bases and J 4 bases, with 5 bases left between them. DNA for the CDR3: TGTGCCAGCAGTTCACATTACGAGCAGTACTTC. As protein: CASSSHYEQYF.

The chain employs TRBV28 and TRBJ1-2; no firm D call. CDR1 is MDHEN, CDR2 SYDVKM, per germline. The CDR3 extends over 13 amino acids. Trimming cost V 6 bases and J 4 bases, with 12 bases left between them. In nucleotides, the CDR3 is TGTGCCAGCAGGGGAAAGGGAGCCTATGGCTACACCTTC. Amino acid sequence: CASRGKGAYGYTF.

J is TRBJ2-7 and V is TRBV7-9; D possibly corresponds to TRBD1 (6 bases). V lost 5 bases to trimming and J lost 4 bases, with 21 bases between them. Germline CDR1 SEHNR, CDR2 FQNEAQ (reference sequence). The CDR3 contains 16 residues. This CDR3 reads CASSTVTGLAKYEQYF. In DNA, the CDR3 is TGTGCCAGCAGCACCGTGACAGGACTTGCAAAGTACGAGCAGTACTTC.

J is TRBJ1-5 and V is TRBV28; TRBD1 agrees at 10 bases. V trimming: 2 bases; J trimming: 6 bases; junction bases outside the gene matches: 13. This CDR3 spans 18 amino acids. Germline V gene lookup returns CDR1 MDHEN and CDR2 SYDVKM. CDR3 bases: TGTGCCAGCAGTTTACTCGGCTTTTTGGGGGACAGGGGTCAGCCCCAGCATTTT. This codes for CASSLLGFLGDRGQPQHF.

A few counts support this clone. The chain has TRBV30 and TRBJ1-1; D is uncertain. Trimming left V 0 bases short and J 0 bases short, with 8 bases between. Germline V gene sequence: CDR1 GTSNPN, CDR2 SVGIG (reference sequence). The CDR3 has 14 amino acids. CDR3 sequence reads: CAWSVGAMNTEAFF. The CDR3 region has the DNA TGTGCCTGGAGTGTGGGAGCCATGAACACTGAAGCTTTCTTT.

The V gene is TRBV29-1, the J gene TRBJ2-4; 7 nucleotides match TRBD1. The CDR3 consists of 14 residues. V trimming: 5 bases; J trimming: 0 bases; junction bases outside the gene matches: 4. From germline, CDR1 is SQVTM and CDR2 ANQGSEA. The CDR3 region has the DNA TGCAGCGTTCTAGGGGGCTTAGCCAAAAACATTCAGTACTTC. Amino acids: CSVLGGLAKNIQYF.

The chain employs TRBV13 and TRBJ2-7; 9 bases are shared with TRBD1. The trim removed 6 bases at V and 4 bases at J, leaving 7 bases unmatched. CDR3 length equals 14 residues. CDR1 and CDR2 from the germline V gene are PRHDT and FYEKMQ (reference sequence). The CDR3 sequence is CASRRGQGSYEQYF. Here the CDR3 DNA reads TGTGCCAGCAGACGGGGACAGGGATCATACGAGCAGTACTTC.

The genes are TRBV5-1 and TRBJ2-7; no firm D call. Germline V gene data show CDR1 as SGHRS and CDR2 as YFSETQ. The CDR3 is 14 amino acids. Trimming removed 4 bases from V and 4 bases from J, with 15 bases in between. As DNA, the CDR3 is TGCGCCAGCAGCCCTACCGCGTCCACTTACGAGCAGTACTTC. This codes for CASSPTASTYEQYF.

The chain is built from TRBV29-1 and TRBJ1-1; TRBD1 might be the D (6 bases). The CDR3 is 14 residues long. The V and J ends lost 0 bases and 1 base respectively, with 9 bases between them. From germline, CDR1 is SQVTM and CDR2 ANQGSEA. The CDR3 loop reads CSVEEQGSNTEAFF. CDR3 in DNA: TGCAGCGTTGAAGAGCAGGGGTCGAACACTGAAGCTTTCTTT. Based on the CDR3 plus reference TRBV29-1 and TRBJ1-1, the full variable domain is SAVISQKPSRDICQRGTSLTIQCQVDSQVTMMFWYRQQPGQSLTLIATANQGSEATYESGFVIDKFPISRPNLTFSTLTVSNMSPEDSSIYLCSVEEQGSNTEAFFGQGTRLTVV.

V is TRBV29-1 and J is TRBJ2-7; TRBD1 aligns across 8 bases. Germline CDR1 reads SQVTM; CDR2 reads ANQGSEA. Trimming cost V 0 bases and J 3 bases; bases outside gene matches: 4. CDR3 length: 14 residues. The CDR3 loop is CSVEDGQGVYEQYF. DNA of the CDR3: TGCAGCGTTGAAGACGGACAGGGAGTCTACGAGCAGTACTTC.

The chain joins TRBV11-2 to TRBJ2-7; TRBD1 is a possible D gene (6 bases). The V gene's germline CDR1 is SGHAT and CDR2 FQNNGV. V lost 3 bases and J 4 bases, leaving 19 bases between the germline ends. This CDR3 is built from 16 residues. CDR3 in DNA: TGTGCCAGCAGCTTCCCCCGGGACACGTTCGCTTACGAGCAGTACTTC. This translates into CASSFPRDTFAYEQYF.

The rearrangement joins TRBV28 to TRBJ2-7, with D maybe TRBD2 (5 bases). The CDR3 has 14 amino acids. Trimming shortened V by 2 bases and J by 3 bases, and 11 bases separated the two germline ends. Germline CDR1 reads MDHEN; CDR2 reads SYDVKM. The CDR3 here is CASSLPRGFYEQYF. The CDR3 DNA reads TGTGCCAGCAGTTTACCACGGGGTTTCTACGAGCAGTACTTC. The whole variable domain, filled in from reference TRBV28 and TRBJ2-7, reads DVKVTQSSRYLVKRTGEKVFLECVQDMDHENMFWYRQDPGLGLRLIYFSYDVKMKEKGDIPEGYSVSREKKERFSLILESASTNQTSMYLCASSLPRGFYEQYFGPGTRLTVT.

This clone was counted only a few times. V is TRBV2 and J is TRBJ1-2, with TRBD1 matching 9 bases. V dropped 4 bases and J dropped 4; count of bases not matched to a gene: 4. CDR3 length: 14 residues. The V gene's germline CDR1 is SNHLY and CDR2 FYNNEI. DNA for the CDR3: TGTGCCAGCAGTGTACAGGGGGCCGGCTATGGCTACACCTTC. Its translation is CASSVQGAGYGYTF.

V gene TRBV29-1 combines with J gene TRBJ1-3; the match to TRBD1 covers 7 bases. CDR3 size: 14 residues. CDR1 is SQVTM and CDR2 is ANQGSEA in the germline V gene. Unmatched junction bases numbered 6, after V lost 6 bases and J lost 1 base. The CDR3: CSVHRGGSGNTIYF. CDR3 bases: TGCAGCGTCCACAGGGGCGGTTCTGGAAACACCATATATTTT. Supplemented by reference TRBV29-1 and TRBJ1-3, the full variable domain reads SAVISQKPSRDICQRGTSLTIQCQVDSQVTMMFWYRQQPGQSLTLIATANQGSEATYESGFVIDKFPISRPNLTFSTLTVSNMSPEDSSIYLCSVHRGGSGNTIYFGEGSWLTVV.

The V call is TRBV27, the J call TRBJ1-6, with 8 bases aligning to TRBD1. V lost 4 bases to trimming and J lost 4 bases; unmatched junction nucleotides: 9. Germline V CDR1 and CDR2: MNHEY, SMNVEV (reference sequence). The CDR3 length is 17 residues. The CDR3 DNA sequence: TGTGCCAGCAGTTCTTTCAGGGGGCTCGCGTATAATTCACCCCTCCACTTT. The encoded protein is CASSSFRGLAYNSPLHF.